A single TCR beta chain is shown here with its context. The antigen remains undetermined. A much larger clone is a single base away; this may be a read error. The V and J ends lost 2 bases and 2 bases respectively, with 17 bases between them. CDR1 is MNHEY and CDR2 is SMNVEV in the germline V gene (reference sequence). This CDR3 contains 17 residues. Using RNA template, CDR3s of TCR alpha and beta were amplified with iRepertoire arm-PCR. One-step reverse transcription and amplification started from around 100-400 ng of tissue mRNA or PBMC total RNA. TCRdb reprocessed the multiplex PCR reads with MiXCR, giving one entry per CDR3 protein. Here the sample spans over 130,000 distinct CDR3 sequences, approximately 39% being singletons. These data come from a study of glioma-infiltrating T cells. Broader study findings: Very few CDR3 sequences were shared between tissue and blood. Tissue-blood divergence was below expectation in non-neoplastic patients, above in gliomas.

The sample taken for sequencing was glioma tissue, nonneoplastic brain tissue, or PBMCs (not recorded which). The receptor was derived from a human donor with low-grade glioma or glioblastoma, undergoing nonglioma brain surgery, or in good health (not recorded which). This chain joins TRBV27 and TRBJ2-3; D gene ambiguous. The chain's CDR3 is CASSLIVEDGPTDTQYF. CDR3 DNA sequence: TGTGCCAGCAGTTTAATCGTGGAAGACGGGCCCACAGATACGCAGTATTTT.